These T cell receptor beta chains were read from a single sample in a study of radiotherapy plus CTLA-4 blockade in lung cancer. Clones were sequenced by immunoSEQ multiplex PCR, and TCRdb holds only the in-frame ones, with some missing. The sample contains a few thousand clones, about four fifths of which appear only once. The material was tumor tissue, obtained from a patient treated with radiotherapy plus ipilimumab. These receptors were collected from a human donor with non-small cell lung cancer that progressed on radiotherapy plus ipilimumab. Each CDR3 is given with its conserved first and last residue. A D gene is named only where the DNA matches it firmly. Size is stated for part of the rows, as once, few or many counts, or as a class when the clone is expanded.

.,TRBJ2-7,TRBD1,TRBV5-4,TGTGCCAGCAGCCCCGACAGGGCCAGCTCCTACGAGCAGTACTTC,CASSPDRASSYEQYF
.,TRBJ1-3,.,TRBV7-3,TGTGCCAGCAGCGGTGTCGTTGACGAGATAAACACCATATATTTT,CASSGVVDEINTIYF
.,TRBJ1-1,.,TRBV18,TGTGCCAGCTCACTACAGGCGAACACTGAAGCTTTCTTT,CASSLQANTEAFF
.,TRBJ1-1,.,TRBV30,TGTGCCTGGAGTGATCAGGGTCTCCAAGCTTTCTTT,CAWSDQGLQAFF
.,TRBJ2-2,TRBD2,TRBV7-2,TGTGCCAGCAGCCCCTACTCTAGCGGGGGGGCCGTAGCCGGGGAGCTGTTTTTT,CASSPYSSGGAVAGELFF
.,TRBJ2-3,.,TRBV7-7,TGTGCTAGCAGCTTAGGCCTAGCTAGCACAGATACGCAGTATTTT,CASSLGLASTDTQYF
few,TRBJ2-7,.,TRBV9,TGTGCCAGCACCCCCGGGGCCATAACCTCCTACGAGCAGTACTTC,CASTPGAITSYEQYF
.,TRBJ1-5,TRBD1,TRBV7-2,TGTGCCAGCAGCCTCGGAGGGGACAGGGCACAGCCCCAGCATTTT,CASSLGGDRAQPQHF
.,TRBJ1-2,.,TRBV20-1,TGCAGTGCTAGAGCGGTATATGGCTACACCTTC,CSARAVYGYTF
once,TRBJ2-1,TRBD1,TRBV29-1,TGCAGCGTTGGGACAGGGGGCTACAATGAGCAGTTCTTC,CSVGTGGYNEQFF
.,TRBJ1-5,.,TRBV6-5,TGTGCCAGCGGTACAATTAATCAGCCCCAGCATTTT,CASGTINQPQHF
.,TRBJ2-7,.,TRBV7-9,TGTGCCAGCAGCTTTGCCTACGCGGGCAGGTACGAGCAGTACTTC,CASSFAYAGRYEQYF
.,TRBJ2-6,.,TRBV4-3,TGCGCCAGCAGCCCCGATTCGGGGGCTGGGGCCAACGTCCTGACTTTC,CASSPDSGAGANVLTF
once,TRBJ1-1,.,TRBV18,TGTGCCAGCTCACCAATGGGCGGGGAGAACACTGAAGCTTTCTTT,CASSPMGGENTEAFF